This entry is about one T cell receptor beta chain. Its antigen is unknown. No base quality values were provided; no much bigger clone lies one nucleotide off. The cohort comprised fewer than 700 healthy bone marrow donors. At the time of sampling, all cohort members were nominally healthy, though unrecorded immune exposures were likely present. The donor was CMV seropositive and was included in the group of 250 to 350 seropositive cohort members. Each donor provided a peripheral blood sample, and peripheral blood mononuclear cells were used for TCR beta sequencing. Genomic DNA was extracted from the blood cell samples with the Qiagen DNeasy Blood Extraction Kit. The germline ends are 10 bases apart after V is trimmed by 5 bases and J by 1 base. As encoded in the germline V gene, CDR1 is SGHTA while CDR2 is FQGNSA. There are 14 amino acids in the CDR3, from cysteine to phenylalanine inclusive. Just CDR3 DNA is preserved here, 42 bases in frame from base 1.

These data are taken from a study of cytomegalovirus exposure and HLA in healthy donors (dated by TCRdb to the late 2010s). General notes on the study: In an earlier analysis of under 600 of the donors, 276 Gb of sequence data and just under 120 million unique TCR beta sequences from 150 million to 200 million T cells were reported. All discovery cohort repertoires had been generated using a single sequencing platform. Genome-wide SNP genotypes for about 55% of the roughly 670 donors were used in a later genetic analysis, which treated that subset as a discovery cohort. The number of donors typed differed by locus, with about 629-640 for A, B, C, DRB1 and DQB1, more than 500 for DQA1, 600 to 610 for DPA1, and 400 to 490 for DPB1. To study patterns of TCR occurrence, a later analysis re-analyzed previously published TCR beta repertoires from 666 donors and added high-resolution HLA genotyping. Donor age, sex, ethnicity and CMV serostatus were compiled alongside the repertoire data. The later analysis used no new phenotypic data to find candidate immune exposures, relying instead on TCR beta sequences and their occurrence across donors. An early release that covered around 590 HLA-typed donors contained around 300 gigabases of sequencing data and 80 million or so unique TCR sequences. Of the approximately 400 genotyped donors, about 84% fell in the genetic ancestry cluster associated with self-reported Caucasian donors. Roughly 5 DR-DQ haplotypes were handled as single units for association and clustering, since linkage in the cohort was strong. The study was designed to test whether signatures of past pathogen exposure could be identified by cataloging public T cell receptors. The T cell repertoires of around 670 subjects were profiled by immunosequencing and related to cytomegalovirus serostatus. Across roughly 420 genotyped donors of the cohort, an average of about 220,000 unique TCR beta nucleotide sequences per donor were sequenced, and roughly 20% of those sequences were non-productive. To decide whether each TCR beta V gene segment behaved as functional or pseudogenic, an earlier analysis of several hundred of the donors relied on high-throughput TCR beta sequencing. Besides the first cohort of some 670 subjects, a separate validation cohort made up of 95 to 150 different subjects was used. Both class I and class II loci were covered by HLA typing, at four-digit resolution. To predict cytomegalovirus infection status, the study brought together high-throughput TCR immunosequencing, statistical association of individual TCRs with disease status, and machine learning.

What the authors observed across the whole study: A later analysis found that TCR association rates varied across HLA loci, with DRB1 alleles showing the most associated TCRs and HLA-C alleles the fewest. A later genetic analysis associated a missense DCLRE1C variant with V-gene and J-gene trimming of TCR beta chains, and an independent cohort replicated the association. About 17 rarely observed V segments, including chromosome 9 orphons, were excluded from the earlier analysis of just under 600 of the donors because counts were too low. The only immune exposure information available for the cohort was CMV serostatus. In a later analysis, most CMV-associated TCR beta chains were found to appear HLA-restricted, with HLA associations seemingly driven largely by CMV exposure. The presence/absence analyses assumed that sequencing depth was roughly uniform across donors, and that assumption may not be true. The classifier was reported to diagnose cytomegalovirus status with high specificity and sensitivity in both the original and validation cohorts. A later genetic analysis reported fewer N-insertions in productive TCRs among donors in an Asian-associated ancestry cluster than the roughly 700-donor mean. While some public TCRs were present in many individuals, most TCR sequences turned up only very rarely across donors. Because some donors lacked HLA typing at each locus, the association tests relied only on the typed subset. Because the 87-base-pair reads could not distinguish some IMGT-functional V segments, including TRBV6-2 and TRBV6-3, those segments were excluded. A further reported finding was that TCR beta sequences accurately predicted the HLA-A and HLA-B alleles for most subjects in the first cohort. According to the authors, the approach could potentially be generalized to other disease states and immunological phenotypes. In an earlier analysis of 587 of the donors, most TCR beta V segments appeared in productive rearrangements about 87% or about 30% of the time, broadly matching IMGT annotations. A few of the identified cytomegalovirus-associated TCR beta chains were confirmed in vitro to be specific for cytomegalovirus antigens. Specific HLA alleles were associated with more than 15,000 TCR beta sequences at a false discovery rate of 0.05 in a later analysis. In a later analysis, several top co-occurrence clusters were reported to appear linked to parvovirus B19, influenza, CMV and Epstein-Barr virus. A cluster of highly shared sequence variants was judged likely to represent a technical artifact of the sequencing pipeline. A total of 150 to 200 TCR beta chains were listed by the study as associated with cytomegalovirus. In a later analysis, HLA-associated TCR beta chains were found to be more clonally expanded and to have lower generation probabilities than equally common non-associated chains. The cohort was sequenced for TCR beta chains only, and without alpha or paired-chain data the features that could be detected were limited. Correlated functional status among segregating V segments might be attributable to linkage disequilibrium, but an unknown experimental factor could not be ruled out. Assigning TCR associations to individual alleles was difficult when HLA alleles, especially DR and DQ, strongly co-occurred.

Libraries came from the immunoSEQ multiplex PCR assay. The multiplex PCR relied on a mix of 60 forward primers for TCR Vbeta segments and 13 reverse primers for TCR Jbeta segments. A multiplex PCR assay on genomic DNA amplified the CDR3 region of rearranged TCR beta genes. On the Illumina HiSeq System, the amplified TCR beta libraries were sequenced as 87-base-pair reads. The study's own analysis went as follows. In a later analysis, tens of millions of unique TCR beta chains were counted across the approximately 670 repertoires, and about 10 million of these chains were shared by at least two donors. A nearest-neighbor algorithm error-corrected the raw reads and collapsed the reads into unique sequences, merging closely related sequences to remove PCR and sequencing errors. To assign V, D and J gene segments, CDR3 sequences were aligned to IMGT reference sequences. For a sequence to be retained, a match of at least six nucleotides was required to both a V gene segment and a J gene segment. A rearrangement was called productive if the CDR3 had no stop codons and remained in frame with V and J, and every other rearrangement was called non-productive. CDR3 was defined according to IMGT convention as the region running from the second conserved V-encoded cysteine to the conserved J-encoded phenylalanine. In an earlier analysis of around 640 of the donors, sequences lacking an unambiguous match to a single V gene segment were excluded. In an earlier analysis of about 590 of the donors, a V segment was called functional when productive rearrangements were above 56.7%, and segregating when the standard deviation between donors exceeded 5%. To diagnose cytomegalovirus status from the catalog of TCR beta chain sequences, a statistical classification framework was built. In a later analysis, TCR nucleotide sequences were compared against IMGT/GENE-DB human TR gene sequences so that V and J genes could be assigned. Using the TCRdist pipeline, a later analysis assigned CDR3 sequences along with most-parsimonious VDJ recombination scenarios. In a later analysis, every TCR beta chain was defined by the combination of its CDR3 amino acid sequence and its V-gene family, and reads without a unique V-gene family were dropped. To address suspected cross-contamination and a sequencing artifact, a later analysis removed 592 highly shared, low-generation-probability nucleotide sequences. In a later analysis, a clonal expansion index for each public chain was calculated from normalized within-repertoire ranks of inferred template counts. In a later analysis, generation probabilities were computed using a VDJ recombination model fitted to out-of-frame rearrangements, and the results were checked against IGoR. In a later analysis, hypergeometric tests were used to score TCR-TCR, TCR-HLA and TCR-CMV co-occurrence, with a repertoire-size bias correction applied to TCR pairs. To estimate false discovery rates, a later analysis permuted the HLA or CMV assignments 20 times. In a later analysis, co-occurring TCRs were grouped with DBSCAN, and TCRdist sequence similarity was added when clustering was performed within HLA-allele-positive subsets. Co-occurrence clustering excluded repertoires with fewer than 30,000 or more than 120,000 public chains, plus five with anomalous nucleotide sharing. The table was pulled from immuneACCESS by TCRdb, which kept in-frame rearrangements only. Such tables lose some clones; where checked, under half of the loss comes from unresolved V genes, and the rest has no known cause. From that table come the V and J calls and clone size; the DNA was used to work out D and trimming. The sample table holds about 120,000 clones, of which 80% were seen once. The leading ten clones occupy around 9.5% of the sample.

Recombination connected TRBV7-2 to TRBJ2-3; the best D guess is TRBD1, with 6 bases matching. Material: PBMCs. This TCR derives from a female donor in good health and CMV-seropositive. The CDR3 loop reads CASSPGHRTDTQYF. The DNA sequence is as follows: TGTGCCAGCAGCCCGGGACACCGCACAGATACGCAGTATTTT. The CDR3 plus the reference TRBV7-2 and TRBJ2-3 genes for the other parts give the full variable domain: GAGVSQSPSNKVTEKGKDVELRCDPISGHTALYWYRQSLGQGLEFLIYFQGNSAPDKSGLPSDRFSAERTGGSVSTLTIQRTQQEDSAVYLCASSPGHRTDTQYFGPGTRLTVL.